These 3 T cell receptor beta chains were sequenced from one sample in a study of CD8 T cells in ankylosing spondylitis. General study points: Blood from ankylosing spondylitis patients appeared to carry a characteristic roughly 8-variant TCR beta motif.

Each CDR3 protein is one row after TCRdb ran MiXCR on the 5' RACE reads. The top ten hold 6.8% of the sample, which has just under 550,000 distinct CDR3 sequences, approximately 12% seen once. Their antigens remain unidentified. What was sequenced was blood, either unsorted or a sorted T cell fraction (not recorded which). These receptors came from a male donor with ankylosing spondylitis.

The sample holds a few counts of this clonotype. CDR3 DNA: TGTGCCAGCAGTGCGGGTCCAGGTCAGCCCCAGCATTTT. As protein: CASSAGPGQPQHF. V usage is TRBV2 and J usage is TRBJ1-5; D ambiguous. This CDR3 has 13 residues. In germline, CDR1 is SNHLY, CDR2 FYNNEI. V shed 4 bases and J shed 6 bases, with 10 bases lying between them.

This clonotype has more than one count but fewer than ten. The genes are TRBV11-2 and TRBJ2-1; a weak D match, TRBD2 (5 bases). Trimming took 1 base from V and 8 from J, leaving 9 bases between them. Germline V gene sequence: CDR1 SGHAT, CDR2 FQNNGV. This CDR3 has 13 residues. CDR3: CASSLAGDHEQFF. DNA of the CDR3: TGTGCCAGCAGCTTAGCCGGGGATCATGAGCAGTTCTTC.

CDR3 protein: CASSLGLAGSGTQYF. The CDR3 region has the DNA TGTGCCAGCAGCCTGGGACTAGCGGGGTCAGGGACCCAGTACTTC. V usage is TRBV9 and J usage is TRBJ2-5, with TRBD2 matching over 13 bases. V lost 4 bases to trimming and J lost 7 bases; unmatched junction nucleotides: 7. This CDR3 comprises 15 residues. The germline V gene has CDR1 SGDLS and CDR2 YYNGEE.